This T cell receptor (beta chain) was captured in a study of T cell repertoires in cytomegalovirus infection. Overall study: Shared public TCR beta signatures pointed to both CMV infection and a matching HLA type.

Overall study findings and caveats: Public TCR beta family frequency separated CMV-and-HLA carriers, including in an independent cohort. What dominated the ex vivo response were HLA-C-restricted CMV-specific TCR beta clonotypes.

Germline CDR1 and CDR2: MNHNS and SASEGT. There are 15 residues in the CDR3. V lost 5 bases and J 3 bases, leaving 14 bases between the germline ends. To note about this clonotype: Its antigen is undetermined.

MiXCR, applied by TCRdb to the reads, yields one record per CDR3 protein. The table records approximately 630,000 distinct CDR3 sequences, roughly 26% of them present only once. This TCR was recovered from a human donor in good health (CMV status not recorded). Some clones in this sample may be carry-over from other donors' samples. This sequence joins TRBV6-1 and TRBJ2-1; D might be TRBD2 (6 bases). The sequenced sample was CD8+ T cells from PBMCs. CDR3 protein: CASSYENSGYNEQFF. The CDR3 nucleotides read TGTGCCAGCAGTTATGAGAATAGCGGCTACAATGAGCAGTTCTTC.